These 23 T cell receptor beta chains share one sample of origin, sequenced in a study of shared clonotypes between healthy human individuals. Libraries were prepared by immunoSEQ multiplex PCR; TCRdb keeps only in-frame clonotypes and omits some of them. The sample has some 2.4 million clones; 93% are singletons. Input material: naive CD4+ T cells from PBMCs. Subset indicated: CD45RA+ positively selected. Receptor source: a man aged 18 to 35 in good health. Some clones in this sample may be carry-over from other donors' samples.

The gene calls are TRBV5-1 and TRBJ2-2; TRBD1 might be the D (6 bases). This CDR3 spans 15 amino acids. The germline V gene has CDR1 SGHRS and CDR2 YFSETQ. The ends were cut back, 2 bases at V and 2 bases at J, with 10 bases in the middle. CDR3 coding DNA: TGCGCCAGCAGCTTAAGGACAGCCAACACCGGGGAGCTGTTTTTT. Protein: CASSLRTANTGELFF.

The chain links TRBV5-1 to TRBJ2-7; 7 bases fit TRBD1. Germline V gives CDR1 SGHRS, CDR2 YFSETQ. The ends lost 5 bases at V and 4 bases at J; junction bases unmatched: 9. CDR3 length: 14 amino acids. CDR3 loop: CASSRTGEFYEQYF. For the CDR3, the DNA is TGCGCCAGCAGTCGTACAGGGGAATTTTACGAGCAGTACTTC. The entire variable domain, with the rest obtained from reference TRBV5-1 and TRBJ2-7, is as follows: KAGVTQTPRYLIKTRGQQVTLSCSPISGHRSVSWYQQTPGQGLQFLFEYFSETQRNKGNFPGRFSGRQFSNSRSEMNVSTLELGDSALYLCASSRTGEFYEQYFGPGTRLTVT.

The J gene is TRBJ2-1, the V gene TRBV5-1; 11 nucleotides match TRBD1. The CDR3 runs 17 residues. The J segment lost 9 bases and the V segment lost 4 bases, leaving 15 bases of the junction unmatched. The germline CDR1 and CDR2 sequences are SGHRS and YFSETQ. The CDR3 spells CASSNQGGTGGRGEQFF. In DNA form, the CDR3 reads TGCGCCAGCAGCAATCAAGGAGGGACAGGGGGTCGTGGTGAGCAGTTCTTC. Using reference TRBV5-1 and TRBJ2-1 for the parts outside the CDR3, the full variable domain is KAGVTQTPRYLIKTRGQQVTLSCSPISGHRSVSWYQQTPGQGLQFLFEYFSETQRNKGNFPGRFSGRQFSNSRSEMNVSTLELGDSALYLCASSNQGGTGGRGEQFFGPGTRLTVL.

This clone was recorded a few times. Other DNA sequences in the same sample also yield this CDR3. The J gene is TRBJ1-1, the V gene TRBV27; no firm D call. CDR3 length: 13 residues. V was pared by 0 bases and J by 1 base, with 3 bases between. The V gene's germline CDR1 is MNHEY and CDR2 SMNVEV (reference sequence). The CDR3 is CASSLSRNTEAFF. The CDR3 bases are TGTGCCAGCAGTTTATCCAGGAACACTGAAGCTTTCTTT.

The gene calls are TRBV6-1 and TRBJ2-5, with 15 bases identical to TRBD2. The V gene's germline CDR1 is MNHNS and CDR2 SASEGT. V was clipped by 4 bases and J by 4 bases; unmatched bases: 4. The CDR3 spans 16 residues. Here the CDR3 DNA reads TGTGCCAGCAGTGGACCGGGACTAGCGGGAGGAGAGACCCAGTACTTC. Its translation is CASSGPGLAGGETQYF.

V and J are TRBV5-6 and TRBJ1-4, with D uncertain. The CDR3 spans 14 residues. From germline, CDR1 is SGHDT and CDR2 YYEEEE. V shed 2 bases and J shed 0 bases, with 5 bases lying between them. CDR3 region: CASSFGSTNEKLFF. DNA for the CDR3: TGTGCCAGCAGCTTCGGGTCAACTAATGAAAAACTGTTTTTT.

The rearrangement uses TRBV2 and TRBJ2-1; 11 nucleotides line up with TRBD2. The germline CDR1 and CDR2 sequences are SNHLY and FYNNEI. Trimming took 9 bases from V and 5 from J; bases not matched to a gene: 3. There are 13 residues in the CDR3. CDR3: CARRLAGNNEQFF. The CDR3 DNA follows: TGTGCCAGACGACTAGCGGGAAACAATGAGCAGTTCTTC.

The chain joins TRBV7-9 to TRBJ2-3, with 8 nucleotides matching TRBD2. Germline V lookup: CDR1 SEHNR, CDR2 FQNEAQ (reference sequence). Losses at the gene ends were 3 bases for V and 0 bases for J; bases not matched to a gene: 5. This CDR3 contains 16 residues. The CDR3 spells CASSFRRGASTDTQYF. CDR3 nucleotides: TGTGCCAGCAGCTTTCGGCGGGGGGCTAGCACAGATACGCAGTATTTT. Together with reference TRBV7-9 and TRBJ2-3, the CDR3 gives the full variable domain: DTGVSQNPRHKITKRGQNVTFRCDPISEHNRLYWYRQTLGQGPEFLTYFQNEAQLEKSRLLSDRFSAERPKGSFSTLEIQRTEQGDSAMYLCASSFRRGASTDTQYFGPGTRLTVL.

The J gene is TRBJ2-1, the V gene TRBV30; 11 nucleotides line up with TRBD2. V lost 5 bases, J lost 4 bases, and 7 bases stayed unmatched. Germline V lookup: CDR1 GTSNPN, CDR2 SVGIG (reference sequence). CDR3 length equals 15 residues. The CDR3 reads CAWGPSGRNYNEQFF. The CDR3 coding sequence is TGTGCCTGGGGGCCTAGCGGGAGGAATTACAATGAGCAGTTCTTC.

The chain employs TRBV2 and TRBJ1-1; tentatively, D is TRBD1 (5 bases). The germline gives CDR1 SNHLY, CDR2 FYNNEI. Between the trimmed V and J ends, which lost 4 bases and 11 bases, there was a span of 20 bases. This CDR3 contains 14 residues. The CDR3, as DNA: TGTGCCAGCAGTGCATTGAGGACACACCCCCTGGCTTTCTTT. It yields the protein CASSALRTHPLAFF.

This rearrangement joins TRBV9 to TRBJ2-3; D is uncertain. The CDR3 is 16 residues long. CDR1 is SGDLS and CDR2 is YYNGEE in the germline V gene. V was shortened by 0 bases and J by 2 bases, with 13 bases between the two germline ends. This CDR3 reads CASSVVDRLNTDTQYF. CDR3 DNA: TGTGCCAGCAGCGTAGTGGACCGATTAAACACAGATACGCAGTATTTT.

This rearrangement joins TRBV2 to TRBJ2-7; D gene uncertain. The CDR3 has 16 residues. Germline V gene data show CDR1 as SNHLY and CDR2 as FYNNEI. Trimming left V 1 base short and J 3 bases short, with 16 bases between. The CDR3 loop is CASSEVETSLNYEQYF. CDR3 in DNA: TGTGCCAGCAGTGAAGTGGAGACTTCCCTCAACTACGAGCAGTACTTC.

The chain joins TRBV30 to TRBJ2-5; D not resolved. The J call may be incorrect, as the DNA end agrees better with TRBJ2-7. Per germline, CDR1 GTSNPN and CDR2 SVGIG (reference sequence). The CDR3 contains 12 residues. CDR3 nucleotide sequence: TGTGCCTGGAGTTACATAGCCTACGAGCAGTACTTC. Translating it yields CAWSYIAYEQYF.

The chain has TRBV5-1 and TRBJ2-2, with 8 nucleotides matching TRBD1. The CDR3 spans 14 residues. The germline V gene has CDR1 SGHRS and CDR2 YFSETQ. The V gene end was trimmed by 4 bases and the J gene end by 5 bases; junction bases not matched to a gene: 4. CDR3 loop: CASSVQGATGELFF. CDR3 in DNA: TGCGCCAGCAGCGTTCAGGGGGCAACCGGGGAGCTGTTTTTT.

The chain couples TRBV15 to TRBJ1-5; D is possibly TRBD1 (6 bases). The V gene's germline CDR1 is LNHNV and CDR2 YYDKDF (reference sequence). The CDR3 is made up of 15 amino acids. Trimming took 3 bases from V and 0 from J, leaving 9 bases between them. The CDR3 loop reads CATSSEGHSNQPQHF. The CDR3 coding sequence is TGTGCCACCAGCAGCGAGGGACATAGCAATCAGCCCCAGCATTTT.

The CDR3 DNA follows: TGTGCCAGCAGCTTATCGAACACAGGGAGCGAGCAGTACTTC. This gives the protein CASSLSNTGSEQYF. This rearrangement joins TRBV6-6 to TRBJ2-7, with a weak D call TRBD1 (6 bases). Trimming removed 6 bases at V and 6 bases at J, with 18 bases between. There are 14 residues in the CDR3. Germline V gene lookup returns CDR1 MNHNY and CDR2 SVGAGI (reference sequence).

The rearrangement links TRBV4-1 to TRBJ1-4; D may be TRBD1 (5 bases). The germline V gene has CDR1 MGHRA and CDR2 YSYEKL. This CDR3 spans 18 amino acids. V was trimmed by 0 bases and J by 3 bases, leaving 17 bases between them. CDR3 DNA: TGCGCCAGCAGCCAAGATTGGGGCGGCCTTGGCGCTAATGAAAAACTGTTTTTT. It encodes CASSQDWGGLGANEKLFF.

V and J are TRBV25-1 and TRBJ2-5; D is unresolved. This CDR3 contains 15 residues. V lost 3 bases and J 5 bases, leaving 16 bases between the germline ends. Germline assignment: CDR1 MGHDK and CDR2 SYGVNS. The CDR3: CASSDLSRLGETQYF. Written as DNA, the CDR3 is TGTGCCAGCAGTGACCTATCTAGACTGGGGGAGACCCAGTACTTC.

This sequence joins TRBV2 and TRBJ2-1; 9 bases map to TRBD1. This CDR3 contains 15 residues. The germline gives CDR1 SNHLY, CDR2 FYNNEI. V lost 5 bases to trimming and J lost 8 bases; unmatched junction nucleotides: 10. The CDR3 DNA reads TGTGCCAGCAGTCTGCTCCCGGGACAGGGCCATGAGCAGTTCTTC. It yields the protein CASSLLPGQGHEQFF.

The V gene is TRBV2, the J gene TRBJ1-2; no clear D. Germline V gives CDR1 SNHLY, CDR2 FYNNEI. The V and J ends lost 8 bases and 5 bases respectively, with 15 bases between them. The CDR3 spans 13 residues. The CDR3 region has the DNA TGTGCCAGCGCCGTGACTTTGGGGTATGGCTACACCTTC. Translated, it gives CASAVTLGYGYTF.

CDR3 sequence reads: CASSSFREYYEQYF. As DNA, the CDR3 is TGTGCCAGCAGTTCTTTTAGGGAGTACTACGAGCAGTACTTC. The chain uses TRBV27 and TRBJ2-7, with D possibly TRBD2 on 5 matching bases. Per the germline V gene, CDR1 is MNHEY and CDR2 is SMNVEV (reference sequence). This CDR3 is 14 amino acids long. V was clipped by 4 bases and J by 3 bases, with 13 bases between them.

This chain uses TRBV28 with TRBJ2-2; TRBD2 agrees at 7 bases. Germline trimming cut 6 bases from V and 5 bases from J; bases unmatched to any gene: 6. This CDR3 is built from 14 residues. In germline, CDR1 is MDHEN, CDR2 SYDVKM. CDR3 bases: TGTGCCAGCAGGGGGAGGGCGCCGACCGGGGAGCTGTTTTTT. Encoded protein: CASRGRAPTGELFF.

The CDR3 loop reads CASSRGTVGPNTIYF. The CDR3 DNA reads TGTGCCAGCAGCCGTGGGACAGTCGGCCCGAACACCATATATTTT. The chain employs TRBV5-6 and TRBJ1-3; TRBD1 matches 7 bases. Germline lookup yields CDR1 SGHDT and CDR2 YYEEEE. V dropped 4 bases and J dropped 7; count of bases not matched to a gene: 11. The CDR3 totals 15 residues.